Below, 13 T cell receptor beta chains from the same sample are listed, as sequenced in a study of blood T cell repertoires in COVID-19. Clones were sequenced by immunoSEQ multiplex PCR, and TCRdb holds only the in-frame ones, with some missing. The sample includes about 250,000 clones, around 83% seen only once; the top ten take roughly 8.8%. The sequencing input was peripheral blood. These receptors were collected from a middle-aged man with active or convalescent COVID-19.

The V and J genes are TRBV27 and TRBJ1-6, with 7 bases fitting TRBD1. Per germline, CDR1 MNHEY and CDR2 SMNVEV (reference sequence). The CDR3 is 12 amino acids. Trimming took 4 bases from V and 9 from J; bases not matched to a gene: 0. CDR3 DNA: TGTGCCAGCAGTTACAGGGGTTCACCCCTCCACTTT. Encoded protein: CASSYRGSPLHF.

CDR3 protein: CASSPTGVSSYQETQYF. DNA for the CDR3: TGTGCCAGCTCACCGACAGGGGTTAGCTCGTACCAAGAGACCCAGTACTTC. The rearrangement links TRBV18 to TRBJ2-5, with 8 bases aligning to TRBD1. The V gene end was trimmed by 3 bases and the J gene end by 0 bases; junction bases not matched to a gene: 9. CDR3 length equals 17 residues. Germline lookup yields CDR1 KGHSH and CDR2 LQKENI.

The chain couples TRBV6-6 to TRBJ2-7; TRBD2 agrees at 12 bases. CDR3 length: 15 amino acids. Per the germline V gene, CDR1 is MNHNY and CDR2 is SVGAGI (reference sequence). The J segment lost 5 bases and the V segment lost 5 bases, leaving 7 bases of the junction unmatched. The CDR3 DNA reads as TGTGCCAGCAGTCCGCTAGCGGGGGGGCCAGACGAGCAGTACTTC. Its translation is CASSPLAGGPDEQYF.

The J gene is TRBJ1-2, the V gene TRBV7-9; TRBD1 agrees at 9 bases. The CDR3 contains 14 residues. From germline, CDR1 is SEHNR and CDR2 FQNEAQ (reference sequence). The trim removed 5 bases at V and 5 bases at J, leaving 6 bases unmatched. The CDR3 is CASSAGQGWYGYTF. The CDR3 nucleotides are TGTGCCAGCAGCGCCGGACAGGGGTGGTATGGCTACACCTTC. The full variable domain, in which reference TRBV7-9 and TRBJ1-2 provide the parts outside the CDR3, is DTGVSQNPRHKITKRGQNVTFRCDPISEHNRLYWYRQTLGQGPEFLTYFQNEAQLEKSRLLSDRFSAERPKGSFSTLEIQRTEQGDSAMYLCASSAGQGWYGYTFGSGTRLTVV.

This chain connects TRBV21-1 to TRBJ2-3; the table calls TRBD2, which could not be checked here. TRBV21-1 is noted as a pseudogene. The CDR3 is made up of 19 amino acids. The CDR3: CASSNKAGGLPRSTDTQYF. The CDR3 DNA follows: TGTGCCAGCAGCAACAAAGCGGGGGGCCTCCCACGGAGCACAGATACGCAGTATTTT.

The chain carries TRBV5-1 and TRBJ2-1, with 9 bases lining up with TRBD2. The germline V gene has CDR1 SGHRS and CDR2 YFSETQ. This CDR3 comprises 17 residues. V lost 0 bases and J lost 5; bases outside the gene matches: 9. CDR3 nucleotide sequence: TGCGCCAGCAGCTTGGGACGACCGGGACTAGCTAACAATGAGCAGTTCTTC. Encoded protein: CASSLGRPGLANNEQFF.

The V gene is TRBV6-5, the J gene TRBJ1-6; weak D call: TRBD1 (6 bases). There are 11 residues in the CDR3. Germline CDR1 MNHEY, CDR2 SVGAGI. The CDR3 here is CGTQRGPPLHF. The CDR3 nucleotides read TGTGGAACGCAGCGGGGGCCACCCCTCCACTTT.

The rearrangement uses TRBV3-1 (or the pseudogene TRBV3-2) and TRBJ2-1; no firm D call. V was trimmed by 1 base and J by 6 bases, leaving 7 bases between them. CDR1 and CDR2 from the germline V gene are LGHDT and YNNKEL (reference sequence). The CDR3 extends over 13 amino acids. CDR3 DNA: TGTGCCAGCAGCCAAGCCTCCCGCAATGAGCAGTTCTTC. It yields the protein CASSQASRNEQFF.

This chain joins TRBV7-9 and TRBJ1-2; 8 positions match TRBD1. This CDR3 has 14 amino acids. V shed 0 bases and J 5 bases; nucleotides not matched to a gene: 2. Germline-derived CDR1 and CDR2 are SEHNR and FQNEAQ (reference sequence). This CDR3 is CASSLADRAYGYTF. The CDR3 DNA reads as TGTGCCAGCAGCTTAGCGGACAGGGCGTATGGCTACACCTTC.

For the CDR3, the DNA is TGTGCCAGCAGTGAAGCGCTCGGATGGACAGCCGGAAACACCATATATTTT. Its translation is CASSEALGWTAGNTIYF. The chain uses TRBV2 and TRBJ1-3, with a possible D match to TRBD1 (6 bases). The germline CDR1 and CDR2 sequences are SNHLY and FYNNEI. The CDR3 loop spans 17 amino acids. Trimming removed 0 bases from V and 4 bases from J, with 16 bases in between.

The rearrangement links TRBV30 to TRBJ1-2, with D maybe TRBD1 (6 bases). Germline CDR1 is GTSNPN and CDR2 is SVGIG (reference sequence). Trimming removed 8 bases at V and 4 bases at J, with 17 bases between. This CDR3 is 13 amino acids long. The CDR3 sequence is CAPQGGASYGYTF. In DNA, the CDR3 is TGTGCCCCCCAAGGGGGGGCGAGCTATGGCTACACCTTC.

In DNA, the CDR3 is TGTGCCAGCAGTTTAGTTGTCGGGACTAATGAAAAACTGTTTTTT. Translated, it gives CASSLVVGTNEKLFF. The chain uses TRBV27 and TRBJ1-4; D is unclear. This CDR3 spans 15 amino acids. V shed 2 bases and J shed 2 bases, with 9 bases lying between them. Germline V gene data show CDR1 as MNHEY and CDR2 as SMNVEV (reference sequence).

CDR3 nucleotide sequence: TGCGCCAGCAGCCAAGAATCAATCAGGGGGAACACTGAAGCTTTCTTT. This encodes CASSQESIRGNTEAFF. This chain links TRBV4-1 with TRBJ1-1, with TRBD1 as a possible D gene (6 bases). The CDR3 consists of 16 residues. V shed 0 bases and J shed 1 base, with 12 bases lying between them. Germline assignment: CDR1 MGHRA and CDR2 YSYEKL.